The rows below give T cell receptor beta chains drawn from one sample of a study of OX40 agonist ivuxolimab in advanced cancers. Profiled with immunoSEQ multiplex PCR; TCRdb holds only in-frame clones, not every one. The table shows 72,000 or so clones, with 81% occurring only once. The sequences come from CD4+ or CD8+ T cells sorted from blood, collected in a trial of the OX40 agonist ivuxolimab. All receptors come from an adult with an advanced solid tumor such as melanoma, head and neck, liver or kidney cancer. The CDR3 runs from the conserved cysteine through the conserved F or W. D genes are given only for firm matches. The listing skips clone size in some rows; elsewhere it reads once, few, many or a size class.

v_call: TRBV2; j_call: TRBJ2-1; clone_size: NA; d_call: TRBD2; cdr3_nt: TGTGCCAGCAGGCTGACTCTCGGGACTAGCGGCAGAGAGCAGTTCTTC; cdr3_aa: CASRLTLGTSGREQFF
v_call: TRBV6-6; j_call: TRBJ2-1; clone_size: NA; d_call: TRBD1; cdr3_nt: TGTGCCAGCAGTTACGTAGGGACAGGATCCTACAATGAGCAGTTCTTC; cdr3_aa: CASSYVGTGSYNEQFF
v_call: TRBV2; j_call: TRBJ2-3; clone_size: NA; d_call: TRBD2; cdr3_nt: TGTGCCAGCAGCCGTACTAGCGGGAACACAGATACGCAGTATTTT; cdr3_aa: CASSRTSGNTDTQYF
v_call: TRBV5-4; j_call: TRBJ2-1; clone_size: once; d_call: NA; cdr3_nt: TGTGCCAGCAGCTTCACAGGGTCCAATGAGCAGTTCTTC; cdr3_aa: CASSFTGSNEQFF
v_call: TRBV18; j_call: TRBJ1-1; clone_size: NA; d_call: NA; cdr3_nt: TGTGCCAGCTCAGCTACGGGACAACCGAACACTGAAGCTTTCTTT; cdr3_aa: CASSATGQPNTEAFF
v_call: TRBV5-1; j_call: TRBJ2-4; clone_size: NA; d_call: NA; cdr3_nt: TGCGCCAGCAGCTTGGAACAGACACTAAACATTCAGTACTTC; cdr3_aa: CASSLEQTLNIQYF
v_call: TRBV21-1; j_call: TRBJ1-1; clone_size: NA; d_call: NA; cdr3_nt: TGTGCCAGCATCCTCTTTCCGGAGGGCCGCGGAACTGAAGCTTTCTTT; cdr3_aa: CASILFPEGRGTEAFF
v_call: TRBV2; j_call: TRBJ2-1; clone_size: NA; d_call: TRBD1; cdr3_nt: TGTGCCGGACAGGAGAACTACAATGAGCAGTTCTTC; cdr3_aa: CAGQENYNEQFF
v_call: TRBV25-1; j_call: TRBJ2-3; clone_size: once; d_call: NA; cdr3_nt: TGTGCCAGCAGTGAAACGCAGATCACAGATACGCAGTATTTT; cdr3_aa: CASSETQITDTQYF
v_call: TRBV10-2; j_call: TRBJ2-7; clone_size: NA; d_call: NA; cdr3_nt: TGCGCCAGCAAGAGGCTAGCGCCCGACTCCTACGAGCAGTACTTC; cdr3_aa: CASKRLAPDSYEQYF
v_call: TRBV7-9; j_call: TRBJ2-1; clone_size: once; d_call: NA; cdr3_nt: TGTGCCAGCAGCATGGAGACTGAGCAGTTCTTC; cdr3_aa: CASSMETEQFF
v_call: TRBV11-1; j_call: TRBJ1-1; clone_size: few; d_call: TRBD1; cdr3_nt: TGTGCCAGCAGCGGACGACAGGGGGCTACTGAAGCTTTCTTT; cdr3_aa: CASSGRQGATEAFF
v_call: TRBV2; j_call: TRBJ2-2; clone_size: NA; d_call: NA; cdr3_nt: TGTGCCAGCAGTGAAGCAGAGGGTCCCGGGGAGCTGTTTTTT; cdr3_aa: CASSEAEGPGELFF
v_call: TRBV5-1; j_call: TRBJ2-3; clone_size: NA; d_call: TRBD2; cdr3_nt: TGCGCCAGCAGCTTACTAGCGGGGGTTACCACAGATACGCAGTATTTT; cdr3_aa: CASSLLAGVTTDTQYF